This TCR beta chain is drawn from a study of cytomegalovirus exposure and HLA in healthy donors. Overall study context: In a previous analysis, some 120 million unique TCR beta sequences were found from about 179 million T cells. Findings and caveats of the study: The only immune exposure information that was available was CMV serostatus. Cytomegalovirus association was assigned to about 150 TCR beta chains. More clonal expansion characterized HLA-associated TCR beta chains than equally common others in a later analysis.

This clone occurred once. The antigen is undetermined. Use of 60 Vbeta and 13 Jbeta primers characterized the PCR. Repertoires were generated with immunoSEQ multiplex PCR, while TCRdb's copy carries only in-frame clones and drops some. The data show 120,000 or so clones, with approximately 87% seen just once and around 20% held by the top ten. Germline CDR1 reads SNHLY; CDR2 reads FYNNEI. The CDR3 has 13 amino acids. V lost 8 bases and J 4 bases, leaving 14 bases between the germline ends. This clonotype was sampled from a man aged 18 to 29 in good health and CMV-seropositive. V usage is TRBV2 and J usage is TRBJ2-5; tentative D call: TRBD1 (5 bases). Sequencing was done on a sample of PBMCs. DNA for the CDR3: TGTGCCAGCTTAAGGGGCGTAAGAGAGACCCAGTACTTC. This gives the protein CASLRGVRETQYF.